The 8 T cell receptor beta chains below come from one sample, sequenced in a study of molecular identifiers for immune sequencing clone quantification. TCRdb itself ran the PCR reads through MiXCR, one entry per CDR3 protein. The sample contains 550,000 to 750,000 distinct CDR3 sequences, 15% to 20% of which appear only once. Sequenced input: naive CD8+ T cells from blood, with Jurkat cell RNA spiked in. As to subset: FACS-sorted CD8+CD4-CCR7+CD45RA+ naive T cells. The origin of the receptors is a human donor in good health. Some libraries in this study had Jurkat cell RNA spiked in.

This clonotype was detected ten times or more. The chain employs TRBV5-1 and TRBJ2-3; D is undetermined. V dropped 4 bases and J dropped 3 bases, with 12 bases sitting between them. The CDR3 runs to 14 residues. Germline V gives CDR1 SGHRS, CDR2 YFSETQ. The CDR3 spells CASSPGWGTDTQYF. The CDR3 DNA reads TGCGCCAGCAGCCCTGGATGGGGAACAGATACGCAGTATTTT.

The sample holds many counts of this clonotype. V gene TRBV6-5 combines with J gene TRBJ2-7, with 15 bases fitting TRBD2. This CDR3 comprises 17 residues. Germline V lookup: CDR1 MNHEY, CDR2 SVGAGI. After removal of 0 bases from V and 4 bases from J, the junction contained 4 bases not matched to a gene. In DNA, the CDR3 is TGTGCCAGCAGTTACTCCTCGGGACTAGCGGGAGGTTACGAGCAGTACTTC. Its protein is CASSYSSGLAGGYEQYF.

This clonotype came up many times. A junction end diverges from the germline sequence, so it may reflect a read error. The chain uses TRBV11-2 and TRBJ2-3; a possible D gene is TRBD2 (5 bases). Germline values: CDR1 SGHAT, CDR2 FQNNGV. The length of the CDR3 is 16 residues. The CDR3 sequence is CASRLGIGGAWDTQYF. CDR3 sequence (DNA): TGTGCCAGCAGATTAGGGATTGGAGGAGCATGGGATACGCAGTATTTT. Full variable domain (outside the CDR3, taken from reference TRBV11-2 and TRBJ2-3): EAGVAQSPRYKIIEKRQSVAFWCNPISGHATLYWYQQILGQGPKLLIQFQNNGVVDDSQLPKDRFSAERLKGVDSTLKIQPAKLEDSAVYLCASRLGIGGAWDTQYFGPGTRLTVL.

A few counts support this clonotype. The chain carries TRBV11-2 and TRBJ2-7, with a weak D call TRBD2 (6 bases). Germline values: CDR1 SGHAT, CDR2 FQNNGV. Trimming removed 1 base at V and 3 bases at J, with 13 bases between. This CDR3 is 15 amino acids long. This CDR3 reads CASSLGAPGVYEQYF. In DNA form, the CDR3 reads TGTGCCAGCAGCTTAGGTGCTCCGGGGGTCTACGAGCAGTACTTC.

Remarks on this clonotype: A much larger clone is a single base away; this may be a read error. The CDR3 protein is CASTPGSNYGYTF. DNA of the CDR3: TGTGCCAGCACTCCGGGCAGTAACTATGGCTACACCTTC. The chain combines TRBV12-3 or TRBV12-4 with TRBJ1-2; no definite D call. V lost 7 bases to trimming and J lost 1 base, with 10 bases between them. This CDR3 spans 13 amino acids.

The J gene is TRBJ2-5, the V gene TRBV6-2 or TRBV6-3; a possible D gene is TRBD1 (5 bases). The germline CDR1 and CDR2 sequences are MNHEY and SVGEGT. The CDR3 spans 14 residues. The V and J ends lost 6 bases and 0 bases respectively, with 11 bases between them. This CDR3 is CASRGVRNQETQYF. CDR3 bases: TGTGCCAGCAGAGGGGTCAGGAACCAAGAGACCCAGTACTTC.

This clonotype has just one count. This may come from a read error, since a much larger clone is one base off. Because the CDR3 is missing its conserved closing phenylalanine or tryptophan, this is likely a read error. The gene calls are TRBV7-9 and TRBJ2-5; the D is unclear. The CDR3 is 14 residues long. Trimming stripped 5 bases from V and 6 bases from J, with 16 bases between. Per germline, CDR1 SEHNR and CDR2 FQNEAQ (reference sequence). DNA for the CDR3: TGTGCCAGCAGCGCCCCAGGAGACCCCCAGACCCAGTACTCC. The encoded protein is CASSAPGDPQTQYS.

This chain connects TRBV2 to TRBJ2-3; D possibly corresponds to TRBD2 (6 bases). Trimming left V 2 bases short and J 2 bases short, with 11 bases between. The CDR3 has 15 residues. In germline, CDR1 is SNHLY, CDR2 FYNNEI. Here the CDR3 reads CASSESWGDTDTQYF. The CDR3 nucleotides are TGTGCCAGCAGTGAAAGTTGGGGGGACACAGATACGCAGTATTTT.